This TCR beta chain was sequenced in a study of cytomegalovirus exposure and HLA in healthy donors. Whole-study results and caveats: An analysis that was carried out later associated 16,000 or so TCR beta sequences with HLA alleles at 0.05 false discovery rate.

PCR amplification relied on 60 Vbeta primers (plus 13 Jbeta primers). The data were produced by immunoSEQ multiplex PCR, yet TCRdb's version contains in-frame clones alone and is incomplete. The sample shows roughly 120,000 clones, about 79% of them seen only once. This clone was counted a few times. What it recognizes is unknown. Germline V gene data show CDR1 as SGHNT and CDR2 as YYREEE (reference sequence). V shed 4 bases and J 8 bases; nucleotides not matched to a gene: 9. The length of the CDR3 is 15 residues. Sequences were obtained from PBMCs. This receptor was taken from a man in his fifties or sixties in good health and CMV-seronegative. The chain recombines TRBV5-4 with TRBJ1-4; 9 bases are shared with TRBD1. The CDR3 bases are TGTGCCAGCAGCAACGGGGACAGGGTGGGAGAAAAACTGTTTTTT. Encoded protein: CASSNGDRVGEKLFF.